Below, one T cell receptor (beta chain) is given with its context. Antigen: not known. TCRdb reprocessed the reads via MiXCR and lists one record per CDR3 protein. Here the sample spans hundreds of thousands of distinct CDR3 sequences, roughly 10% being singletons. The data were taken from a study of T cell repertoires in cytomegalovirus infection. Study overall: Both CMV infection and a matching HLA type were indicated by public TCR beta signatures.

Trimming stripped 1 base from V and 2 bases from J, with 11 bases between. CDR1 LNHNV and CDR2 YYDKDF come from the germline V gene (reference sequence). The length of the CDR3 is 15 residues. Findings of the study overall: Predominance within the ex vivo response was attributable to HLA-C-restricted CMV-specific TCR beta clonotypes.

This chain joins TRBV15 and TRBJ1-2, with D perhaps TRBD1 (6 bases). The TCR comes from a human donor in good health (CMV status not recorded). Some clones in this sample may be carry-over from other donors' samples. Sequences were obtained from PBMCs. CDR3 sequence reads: CATSRATGANYGYTF. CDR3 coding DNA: TGTGCCACCAGCAGAGCGACGGGGGCCAACTATGGCTACACCTTC.